This T cell receptor (beta chain) was observed in a study of regulatory T cells in long-lasting Graves disease. For TCR beta, libraries came from iRepertoire HTBI primers and Arm-PCR of CDR3 regions. A single record per CDR3 protein comes from TCRdb applying MiXCR to the multiplex PCR reads. Of under 350,000 distinct CDR3 sequences listed, 20% to 25% are singletons. V was clipped by 1 base and J by 2 bases, with 7 bases between them. Germline V gene data show CDR1 as SGHRS and CDR2 as YFSETQ. The CDR3 totals 13 residues. Findings and limits, study-wide: Among persistent patients, a larger number of public clonotypes were shared (around 3,000) than among newly diagnosed patients (about 970).

On this clonotype itself: Its specificity is not known.

As to time point: persistent/refractory GD, antithyroid drugs over 5 years with positive TRAb. From PBMCs, RNA was extracted and then used to make the TCR library. The TCR comes from a female donor with Graves disease. This chain links TRBV5-1 with TRBJ2-7; D gene unclear. This material consisted of peripheral blood mononuclear cells (PBMCs), taken when the disease was refractory, from a patient treated with antithyroid drugs. The CDR3 nucleotides are TGCGCCAGCAGCTTGCAGGCAGCCTACGAGCAGTACTTC. It codes for CASSLQAAYEQYF.